This T cell receptor (beta chain) was documented in a study of T cell changes during pregnancy in multiple sclerosis. Trimming shortened V by 7 bases and J by 3 bases, and 22 bases separated the two germline ends. Germline CDR1 SQVTM, CDR2 ANQGSEA. The CDR3 spans 15 residues. Clones were sequenced by immunoSEQ multiplex PCR, and TCRdb holds only the in-frame ones, with some missing. The top ten hold approximately 1.2% of the sample, which has around 100,000 clones, 85% to 95% seen once. The rearrangement uses TRBV29-1 and TRBJ2-7, with D perhaps TRBD2 (6 bases). This material consisted of peripheral blood, taken in the second trimester of pregnancy. This TCR came from a female donor with multiple sclerosis, enrolled in a pregnancy study. The CDR3 protein is CSATRLGTGSYEQYF. DNA for the CDR3: TGCAGCGCGACTAGGTTAGGGACGGGGAGCTACGAGCAGTACTTC.